This TCR beta chain was sequenced in a study of early T cells in non-severe SARS-CoV-2 infection. V lost 5 bases and J lost 6; bases outside the gene matches: 5. In germline, CDR1 is SEHNR, CDR2 FQNEAQ (reference sequence). The CDR3 loop spans 14 amino acids. TCRdb reanalysed the 5' RACE reads using MiXCR and keeps one entry per CDR3 protein. The data contain 40,000 to 55,000 distinct CDR3 sequences, roughly 7.3% of them singletons. This clonotype was recorded at least ten times. The J gene is TRBJ1-4, the V gene TRBV7-9; 8 bases fit TRBD1. This TCR derives from an adult who was a healthcare worker with PCR-confirmed SARS-CoV-2 infection or an uninfected control (not recorded which). The material sequenced was whole blood. The chain's CDR3 is CASSLNRGDEKLFF. CDR3 bases: TGTGCCAGCAGCCTTAACAGGGGGGATGAAAAACTGTTTTTT.